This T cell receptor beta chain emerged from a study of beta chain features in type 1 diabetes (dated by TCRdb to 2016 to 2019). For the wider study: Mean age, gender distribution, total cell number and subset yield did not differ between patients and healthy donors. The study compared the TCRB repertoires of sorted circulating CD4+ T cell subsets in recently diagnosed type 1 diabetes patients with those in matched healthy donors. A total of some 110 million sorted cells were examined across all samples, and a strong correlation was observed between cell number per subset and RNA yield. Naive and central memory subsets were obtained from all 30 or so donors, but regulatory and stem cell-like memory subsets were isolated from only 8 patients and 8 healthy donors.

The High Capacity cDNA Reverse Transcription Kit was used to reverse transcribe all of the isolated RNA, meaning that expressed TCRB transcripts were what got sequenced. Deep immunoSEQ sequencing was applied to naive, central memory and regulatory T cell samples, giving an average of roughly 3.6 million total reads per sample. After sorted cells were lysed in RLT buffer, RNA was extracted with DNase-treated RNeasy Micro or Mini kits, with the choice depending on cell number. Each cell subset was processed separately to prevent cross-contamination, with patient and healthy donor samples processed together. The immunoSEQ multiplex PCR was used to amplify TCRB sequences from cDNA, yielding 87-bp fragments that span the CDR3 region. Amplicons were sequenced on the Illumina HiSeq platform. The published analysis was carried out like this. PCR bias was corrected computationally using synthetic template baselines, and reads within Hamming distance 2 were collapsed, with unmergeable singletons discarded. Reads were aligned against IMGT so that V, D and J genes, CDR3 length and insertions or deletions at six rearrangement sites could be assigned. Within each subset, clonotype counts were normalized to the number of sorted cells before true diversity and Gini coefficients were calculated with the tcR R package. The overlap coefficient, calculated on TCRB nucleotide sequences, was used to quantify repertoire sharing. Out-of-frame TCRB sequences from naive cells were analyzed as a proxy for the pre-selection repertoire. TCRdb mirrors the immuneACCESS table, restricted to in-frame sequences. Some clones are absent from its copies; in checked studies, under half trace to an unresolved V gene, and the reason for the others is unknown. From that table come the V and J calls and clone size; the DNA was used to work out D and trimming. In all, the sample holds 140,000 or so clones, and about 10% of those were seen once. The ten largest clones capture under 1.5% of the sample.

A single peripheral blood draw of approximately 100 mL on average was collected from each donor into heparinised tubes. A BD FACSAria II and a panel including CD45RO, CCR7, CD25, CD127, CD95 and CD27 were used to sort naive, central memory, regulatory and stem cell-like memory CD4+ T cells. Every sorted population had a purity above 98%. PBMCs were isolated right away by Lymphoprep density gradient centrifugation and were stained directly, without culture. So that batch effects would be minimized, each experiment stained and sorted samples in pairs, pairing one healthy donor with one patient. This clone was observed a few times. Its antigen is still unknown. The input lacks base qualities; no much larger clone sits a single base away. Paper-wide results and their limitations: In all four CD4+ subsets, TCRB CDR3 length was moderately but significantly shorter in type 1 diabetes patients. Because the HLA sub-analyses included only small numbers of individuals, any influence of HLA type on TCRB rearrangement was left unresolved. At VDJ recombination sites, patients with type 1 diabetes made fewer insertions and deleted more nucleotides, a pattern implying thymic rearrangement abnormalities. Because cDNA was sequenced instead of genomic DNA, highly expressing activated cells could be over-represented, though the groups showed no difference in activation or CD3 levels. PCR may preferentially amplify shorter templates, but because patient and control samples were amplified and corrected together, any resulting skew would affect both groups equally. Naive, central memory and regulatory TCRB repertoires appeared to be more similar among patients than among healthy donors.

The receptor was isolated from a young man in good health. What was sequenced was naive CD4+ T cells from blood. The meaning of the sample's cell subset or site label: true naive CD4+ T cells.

CDR3 protein: CASSPQGARYEQYF. The base sequence is TGTGCCAGCAGCCCCCAGGGGGCTCGCTACGAGCAGTACTTC. Recombination joined TRBV11-2 with TRBJ2-7; 8 middle bases align to TRBD1. The CDR3 spans 14 residues, from the cysteine through the phenylalanine. The retained sequence is limited to the CDR3, 42 bases, with the frame set at the first base. V is trimmed back by 5 bases and J by 3 bases, and the junction contains 6 bases that no gene match accounts for. CDR1 and CDR2, looked up from the germline V gene, are SGHAT and FQNNGV.